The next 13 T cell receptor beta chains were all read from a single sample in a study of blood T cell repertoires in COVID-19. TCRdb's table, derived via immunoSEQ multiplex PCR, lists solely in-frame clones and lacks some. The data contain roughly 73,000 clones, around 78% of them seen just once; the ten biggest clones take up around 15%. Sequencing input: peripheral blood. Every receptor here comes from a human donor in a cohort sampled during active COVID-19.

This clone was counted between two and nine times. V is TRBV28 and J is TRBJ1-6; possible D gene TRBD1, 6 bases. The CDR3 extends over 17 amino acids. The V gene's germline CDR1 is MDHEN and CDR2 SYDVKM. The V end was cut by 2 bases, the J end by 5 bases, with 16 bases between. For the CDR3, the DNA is TGTGCCAGCAGTTTAGGTTCGGGGGGGCGGGATAATTCACCCCTCCACTTT. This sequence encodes CASSLGSGGRDNSPLHF.

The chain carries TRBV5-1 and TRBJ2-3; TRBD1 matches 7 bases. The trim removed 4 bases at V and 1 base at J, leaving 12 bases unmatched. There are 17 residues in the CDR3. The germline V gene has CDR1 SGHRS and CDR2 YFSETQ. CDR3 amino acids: CASSLGTDTRGTDTQYF. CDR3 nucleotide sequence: TGCGCCAGCAGCCTAGGGACAGACACCAGGGGCACAGATACGCAGTATTTT.

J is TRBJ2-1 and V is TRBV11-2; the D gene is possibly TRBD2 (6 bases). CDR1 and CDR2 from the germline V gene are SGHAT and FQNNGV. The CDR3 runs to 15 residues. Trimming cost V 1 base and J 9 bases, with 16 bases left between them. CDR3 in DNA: TGTGCCAGCAGCTTAGGGGCTGCCGGGACTTCTGAGCAGTTCTTC. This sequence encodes CASSLGAAGTSEQFF.

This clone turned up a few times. The CDR3 coding sequence is TGTGCCAGCAGCTTGGGTGGGGCTGCCACTGAAGCTTTCTTT. Translated: CASSLGGAATEAFF. This chain joins TRBV5-4 and TRBJ1-1, with a weak D call TRBD1 (5 bases). CDR1 SGHNT and CDR2 YYREEE come from the germline V gene (reference sequence). V was clipped by 0 bases and J by 4 bases, with 10 bases between them. CDR3 length: 14 amino acids.

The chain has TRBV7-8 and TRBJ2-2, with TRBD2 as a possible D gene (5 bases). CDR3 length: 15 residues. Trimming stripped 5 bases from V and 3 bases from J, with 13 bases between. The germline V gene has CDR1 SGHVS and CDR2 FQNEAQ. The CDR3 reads CASSPRGSDTGELFF. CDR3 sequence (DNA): TGTGCCAGCAGCCCCCGGGGATCAGACACCGGGGAGCTGTTTTTT.

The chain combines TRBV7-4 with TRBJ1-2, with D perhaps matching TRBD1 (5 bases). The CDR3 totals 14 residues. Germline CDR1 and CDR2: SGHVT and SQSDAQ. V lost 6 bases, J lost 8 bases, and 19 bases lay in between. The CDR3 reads CASSLEGKRCGYTF. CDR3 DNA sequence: TGTGCCAGCAGTCTGGAGGGGAAAAGGTGCGGCTACACCTTC.

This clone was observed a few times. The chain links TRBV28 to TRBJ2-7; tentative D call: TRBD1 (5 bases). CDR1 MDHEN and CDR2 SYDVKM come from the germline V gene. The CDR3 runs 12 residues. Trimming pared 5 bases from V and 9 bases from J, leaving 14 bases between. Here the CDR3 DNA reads TGTGCCAGCAGTCCGCCGACAGACCCGCAGTACTTC. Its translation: CASSPPTDPQYF.

Written as DNA, the CDR3 is TGTGCCAGTAGTTTCTACAACGGAGGTAAGACTGAAGCTTTCTTT. Residues: CASSFYNGGKTEAFF. The chain carries TRBV19 and TRBJ1-1; D remains ambiguous. The CDR3 has 15 residues. From germline, CDR1 is LNHDA and CDR2 SQIVND (reference sequence). Trimming took 5 bases from V and 5 from J, leaving 18 bases between them. Full variable domain (rest looked up from reference TRBV19 and TRBJ1-1): DGGITQSPKYLFRKEGQNVTLSCEQNLNHDAMYWYRQDPGQGLRLIYYSQIVNDFQKGDIAEGYSVSREKKESFPLTVTSAQKNPTAFYLCASSFYNGGKTEAFFGQGTRLTVV.

CDR3 nucleotide sequence: TGTGCCAGCAGCAGGGAGGGTCTAAATGAAAAACTGTTTTTT. This gives the protein CASSREGLNEKLFF. The J gene is TRBJ1-4, the V gene TRBV21-1. TRBV21-1 is a pseudogene segment. This CDR3 has 14 amino acids.

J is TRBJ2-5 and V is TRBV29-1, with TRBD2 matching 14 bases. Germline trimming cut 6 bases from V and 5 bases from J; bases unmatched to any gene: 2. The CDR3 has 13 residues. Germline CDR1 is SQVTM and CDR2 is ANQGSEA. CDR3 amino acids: CSVGLAGEETQYF. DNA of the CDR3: TGCAGCGTGGGACTAGCGGGAGAGGAGACCCAGTACTTC.

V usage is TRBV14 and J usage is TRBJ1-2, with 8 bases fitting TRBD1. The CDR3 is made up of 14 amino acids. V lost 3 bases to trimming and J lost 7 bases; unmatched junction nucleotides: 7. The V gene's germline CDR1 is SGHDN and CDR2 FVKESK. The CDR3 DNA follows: TGTGCCAGCAGCCATACCCAGGGGGCACGTGGCTACACCTTC. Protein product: CASSHTQGARGYTF.

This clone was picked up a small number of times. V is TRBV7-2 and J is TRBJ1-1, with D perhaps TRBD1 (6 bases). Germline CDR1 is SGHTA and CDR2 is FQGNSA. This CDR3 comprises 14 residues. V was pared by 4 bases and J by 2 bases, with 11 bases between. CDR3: CASSYSGTNTEAFF. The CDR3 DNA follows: TGTGCCAGCAGCTACTCCGGGACAAACACTGAAGCTTTCTTT.

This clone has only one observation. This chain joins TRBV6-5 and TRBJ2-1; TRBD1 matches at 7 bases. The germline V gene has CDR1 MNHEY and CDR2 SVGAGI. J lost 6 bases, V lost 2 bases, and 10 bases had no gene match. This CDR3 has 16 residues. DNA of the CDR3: TGTGCCAGCAGTTACGCGAACAGGGGTAGTAGCAATGAGCAGTTCTTC. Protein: CASSYANRGSSNEQFF.